This T cell receptor (beta chain) came from a study of early T cells in non-severe SARS-CoV-2 infection. Overall study context: Unsorted whole blood bulk RNA was sequenced, with unpaired chains.

This clonotype was picked up many times. The antigen is not known. Germline assignment: CDR1 DFQATT and CDR2 SNEGSKA (reference sequence). V lost 1 base to trimming and J lost 4 bases, with 13 bases between them. The length of the CDR3 is 15 residues. Each cDNA molecule carried a unique molecular identifier. TCRdb ran MiXCR on the 5' RACE reads and lists one entry per CDR3 protein. The sample lists about 47,000 distinct CDR3 sequences, 8% to 13% occurring once. Whole-study findings and limits: Using VDJdb, the matching emphasized anti-spike CD8 responses while missing private and CD4 specificities.

The source is an adult who was a healthcare worker with PCR-confirmed SARS-CoV-2 infection or an uninfected control (not recorded which). The sample was whole blood. The chain recombines TRBV20-1 with TRBJ2-2, with D perhaps TRBD2 (5 bases). CDR3 protein: CSARALGLPTGELFF. The CDR3 DNA follows: TGCAGTGCTAGAGCCCTAGGACTTCCCACCGGGGAGCTGTTTTTT.